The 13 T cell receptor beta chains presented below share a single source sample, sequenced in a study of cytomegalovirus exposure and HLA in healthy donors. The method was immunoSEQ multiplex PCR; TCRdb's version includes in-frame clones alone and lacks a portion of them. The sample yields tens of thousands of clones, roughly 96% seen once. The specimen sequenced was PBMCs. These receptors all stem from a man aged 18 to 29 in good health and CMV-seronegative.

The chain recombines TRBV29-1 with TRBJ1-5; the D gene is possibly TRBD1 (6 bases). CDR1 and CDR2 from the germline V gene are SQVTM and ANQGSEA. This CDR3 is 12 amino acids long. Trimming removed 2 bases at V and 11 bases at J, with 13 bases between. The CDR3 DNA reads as TGCAGCGTTGAATCCCTTCAGGGGACCCAGCATTTT. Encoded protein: CSVESLQGTQHF.

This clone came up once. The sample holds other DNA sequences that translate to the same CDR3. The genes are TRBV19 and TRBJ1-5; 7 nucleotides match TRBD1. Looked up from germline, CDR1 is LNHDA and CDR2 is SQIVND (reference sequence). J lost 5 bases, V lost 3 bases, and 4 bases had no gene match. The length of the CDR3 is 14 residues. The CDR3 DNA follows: TGTGCCAGTAGTATCCGACAGGGCGATCAGCCCCAGCATTTT. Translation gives CASSIRQGDQPQHF.

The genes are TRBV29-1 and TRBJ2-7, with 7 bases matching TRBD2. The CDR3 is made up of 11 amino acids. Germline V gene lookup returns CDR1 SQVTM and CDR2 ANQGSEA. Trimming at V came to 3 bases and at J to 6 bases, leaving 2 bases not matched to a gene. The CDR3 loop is CSVEGGGEQYF. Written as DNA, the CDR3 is TGCAGCGTTGAGGGGGGGGGCGAGCAGTACTTC.

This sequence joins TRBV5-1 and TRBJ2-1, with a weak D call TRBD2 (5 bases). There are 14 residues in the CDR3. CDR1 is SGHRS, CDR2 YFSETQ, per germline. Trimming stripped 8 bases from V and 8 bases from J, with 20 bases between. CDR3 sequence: CASSDYNFMDEQFF. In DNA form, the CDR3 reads TGCGCCAGTTCAGACTATAACTTCATGGATGAGCAGTTCTTC.

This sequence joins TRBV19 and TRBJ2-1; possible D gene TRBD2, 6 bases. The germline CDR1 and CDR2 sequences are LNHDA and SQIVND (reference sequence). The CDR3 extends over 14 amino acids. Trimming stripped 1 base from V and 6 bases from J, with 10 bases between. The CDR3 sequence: CASSIAGDVNEQFF. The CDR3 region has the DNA TGTGCCAGTAGTATAGCGGGAGACGTCAATGAGCAGTTCTTC.

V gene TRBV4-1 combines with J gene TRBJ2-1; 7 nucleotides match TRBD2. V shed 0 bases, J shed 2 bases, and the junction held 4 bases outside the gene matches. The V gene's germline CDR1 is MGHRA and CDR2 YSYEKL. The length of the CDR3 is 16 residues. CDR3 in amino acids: CASSQEGGLPYNEQFF. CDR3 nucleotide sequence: TGCGCCAGCAGCCAAGAGGGGGGACTACCCTACAATGAGCAGTTCTTC.

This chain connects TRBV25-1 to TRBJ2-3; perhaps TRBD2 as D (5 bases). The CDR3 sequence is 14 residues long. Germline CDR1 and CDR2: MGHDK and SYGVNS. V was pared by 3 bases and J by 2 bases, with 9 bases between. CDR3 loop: CASSDSGHTDTQYF. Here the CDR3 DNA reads TGTGCCAGCAGTGACAGCGGCCACACAGATACGCAGTATTTT.

CDR3 amino acids: CASSPPAGYRGRETQYF. The DNA for the CDR3 is TGTGCCAGCTCACCCCCGGCCGGTTACAGGGGCCGGGAGACCCAGTACTTC. The V gene is TRBV18, the J gene TRBJ2-5, with 7 bases lining up with TRBD1. The CDR3 is made up of 17 amino acids. Trimming at V came to 3 bases and at J to 5 bases, leaving 15 bases not matched to a gene. CDR1 is KGHSH and CDR2 is LQKENI in the germline V gene.

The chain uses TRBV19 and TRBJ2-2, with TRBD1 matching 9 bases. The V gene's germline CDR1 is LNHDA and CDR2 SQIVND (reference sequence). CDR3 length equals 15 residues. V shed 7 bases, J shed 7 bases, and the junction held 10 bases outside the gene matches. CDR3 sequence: CASMARRQGGGELFF. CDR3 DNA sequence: TGTGCCAGTATGGCCCGGCGACAGGGGGGCGGGGAGCTGTTTTTT.

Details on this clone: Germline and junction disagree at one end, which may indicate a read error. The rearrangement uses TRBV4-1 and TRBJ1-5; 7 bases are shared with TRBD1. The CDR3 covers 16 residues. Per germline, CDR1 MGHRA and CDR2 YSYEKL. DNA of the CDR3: TGCGCCAGCAGCTCCTTCCTCGGGACAGAGAATCGGCCCCAGCATTTT. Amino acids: CASSSFLGTENRPQHF.

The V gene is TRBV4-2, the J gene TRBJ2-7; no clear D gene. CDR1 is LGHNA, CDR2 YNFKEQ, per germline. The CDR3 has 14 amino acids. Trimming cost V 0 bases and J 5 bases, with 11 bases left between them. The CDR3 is CASSQDLSFHEQYF. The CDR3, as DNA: TGTGCCAGCAGCCAAGATCTTAGCTTCCACGAGCAGTACTTC.

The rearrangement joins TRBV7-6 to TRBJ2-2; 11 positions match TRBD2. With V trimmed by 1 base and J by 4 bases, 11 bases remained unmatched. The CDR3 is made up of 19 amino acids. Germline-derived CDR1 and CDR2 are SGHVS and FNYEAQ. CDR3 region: CASSLELAGVGRGTGELFF. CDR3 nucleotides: TGTGCCAGCAGCTTAGAACTAGCGGGAGTCGGGCGGGGCACCGGGGAGCTGTTTTTT.

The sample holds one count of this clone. The CDR3: CASRPGSANTGELFF. The CDR3 DNA reads as TGCGCCAGCAGGCCAGGGTCGGCGAACACCGGGGAGCTGTTTTTT. The V and J genes are TRBV5-1 and TRBJ2-2; D possibly corresponds to TRBD1 (5 bases). The CDR3 contains 15 residues. The ends were cut back, 5 bases at V and 0 bases at J, with 11 bases in the middle. CDR1 and CDR2 from the germline V gene are SGHRS and YFSETQ.